This T cell receptor (beta chain) was sequenced during a study of shared clonotypes between healthy human individuals. Naive CD8 cells were CD45RO-negative, positively selected for CCR7, excluding terminally differentiated effector memory CD45RA+ cells. With regard to this clone: Its antigen is not known.

The germline V gene encodes CDR1 MNHEY and CDR2 SVGAGI. The ends lost 4 bases at V and 5 bases at J; junction bases unmatched: 8. CDR3 length: 14 residues. Study-wide results and caveats: Lower generation probabilities were found for non-shared clonotypes than for those shared by all four donors.

Sequencing was performed with immunoSEQ multiplex PCR; in TCRdb, only in-frame clones are kept and a portion is missing. In the table there are more than 2 million clones, about 94% of which are singletons. V usage is TRBV6-5 and J usage is TRBJ2-7; 7 nucleotides line up with TRBD1. The source of this sequence is a man aged 18 to 29 in good health. The specimen sequenced was naive CD8+ T cells sorted from blood. The DNA for the CDR3 is TGTGCCAGCAGTTTGACAGGGCCCGTCAACGAGCAGTACTTC. Translating it yields CASSLTGPVNEQYF.